The 30 T cell receptor beta chains below were found in one sample sequenced in a study of regulatory T cells in long-lasting Graves disease. The time point here: persistent/refractory GD, antithyroid drugs over 5 years with positive TRAb. From RNA extracted from PBMCs, the TCR library was made. TCR beta libraries were built with iRepertoire HTBI primers and Arm-PCR of CDR3 regions. One entry per CDR3 protein results from TCRdb running MiXCR on the multiplex PCR reads. The data contain fewer than 450,000 distinct CDR3 sequences, about a fifth of them singletons. Sample: peripheral blood mononuclear cells (PBMCs), taken when the disease was refractory, from a patient treated with antithyroid drugs. All receptors derive from a female donor with Graves disease.

As to this clonotype: A much larger clone sits a single nucleotide away, making a read error possible. This chain links TRBV6-2 or TRBV6-3 with TRBJ1-6; D gene ambiguous. Germline V lookup: CDR1 MNHEY, CDR2 SVGEGT. This CDR3 has 16 residues. The CDR3 reads CASRETNVEVGSPPHF. CDR3 in DNA: TGTGCCAGCAGGGAGACTAATGTGGAGGTTGGATCACCCCCCCACTTT.

In this sample, this clonotype turned up a few times. The J gene is TRBJ2-7, the V gene TRBV7-2; D is uncertain. Between the trimmed V and J ends, which lost 2 bases and 3 bases, there was a span of 8 bases. CDR3 length equals 13 residues. Germline CDR1 is SGHTA and CDR2 is FQGNSA. CDR3 DNA: TGTGCCAGCAGCTTAACCCAGTTCTACGAGCAGTACTTC. Encoded protein: CASSLTQFYEQYF.

Details on this clonotype: A read error may explain this, as a much larger clone is one base away. This CDR3 reads CAGSYSSKGAGYEQYF. Here the CDR3 DNA reads TGTGCCGGCAGTTACTCTTCCAAGGGGGCTGGTTACGAGCAGTACTTC. This sequence joins TRBV6-5 and TRBJ2-7, with 7 nucleotides matching TRBD1. CDR1 and CDR2 from the germline V gene are MNHEY and SVGAGI. The length of the CDR3 is 16 residues.

In regard to this clonotype: Since a much larger clone is just one base distant, this may be a read error. The chain joins TRBV2 to TRBJ2-7; D remains ambiguous. This CDR3 comprises 14 residues. Germline V gene lookup returns CDR1 SNHLY and CDR2 FYNNEI. CDR3 sequence reads: CASSEAGIGYERYF. CDR3 coding DNA: TGTGCCAGCAGTGAAGCTGGGATAGGCTACGAGCGGTACTTC.

This clonotype was detected many times. The chain has TRBV30 and TRBJ2-7; D not resolved. Germline CDR1 is GTSNPN and CDR2 is SVGIG (reference sequence). Between the trimmed V and J ends, which lost 3 bases and 3 bases, there was a span of 6 bases. The CDR3 runs to 11 residues. In DNA form, the CDR3 reads TGTGCCTGGAGAAGAAGCTACGAGCAGTACTTC. This encodes CAWRRSYEQYF.

This clonotype was recorded a few times. V gene TRBV12-3 or TRBV12-4 combines with J gene TRBJ1-5; D might be TRBD1 (5 bases). The length of the CDR3 is 15 residues. The V gene lost 1 base and the J gene lost 3 bases, with 10 bases spanning the gap. For the CDR3, the DNA is TGTGCCAGCAGTTTAGACCAGGGACCCAATCAGCCCCAGCATTTT. Translation gives CASSLDQGPNQPQHF.

In this sample, this clonotype turned up a few times. The chain uses TRBV9 and TRBJ1-1, with no clear D. V gave up 4 bases and J gave up 4 bases, with 17 bases separating them. The CDR3 spans 15 residues. The germline V gene encodes CDR1 SGDLS and CDR2 YYNGEE. CDR3 sequence: CASSPGEVLGTEAFF. Here the CDR3 DNA reads TGTGCCAGCAGCCCCGGGGAGGTATTGGGCACTGAAGCTTTCTTT.

This clonotype occurred a few times. The chain is built from TRBV3-1 and TRBJ2-3; D is possibly TRBD2 (5 bases). V dropped 0 bases and J dropped 7 bases, with 11 bases sitting between them. CDR3 length: 14 amino acids. In germline, CDR1 is LGHDT, CDR2 YNNKEL (reference sequence). CDR3: CASSQEFSDYTQYF. In DNA, the CDR3 is TGTGCCAGCAGCCAAGAGTTTAGCGACTATACGCAGTATTTT.

This clonotype came up many times. In DNA, the CDR3 is TGTGCCAGCAGCTCTGACGGGCACTCCTACGAGCAGTACTTC. Translation gives CASSSDGHSYEQYF. The V gene is TRBV7-2, the J gene TRBJ2-7; D remains unclear. The CDR3 has 14 residues. The germline V and J ends were trimmed by 4 bases and 0 bases, with 10 bases remaining between them. Germline CDR1 is SGHTA and CDR2 is FQGNSA.

This clonotype was found a few times. The chain uses TRBV19 and TRBJ1-5; 7 nucleotides agree with TRBD1. Trimming took 4 bases from V and 1 from J; bases not matched to a gene: 4. Germline V gene sequence: CDR1 LNHDA, CDR2 SQIVND (reference sequence). The CDR3 covers 15 residues. The CDR3 DNA reads as TGTGCCAGTAGTACCGGGACAGTGAGCAATCAGCCCCAGCATTTT. Protein: CASSTGTVSNQPQHF.

The chain uses TRBV19 and TRBJ1-5; 9 nucleotides align to TRBD1. The trim removed 4 bases at V and 6 bases at J, leaving 4 bases unmatched. Germline lookup yields CDR1 LNHDA and CDR2 SQIVND (reference sequence). CDR3 length: 14 residues. The CDR3 nucleotides are TGTGCCAGTAGTACGGGACAGGGATTTCAGCCCCAGCATTTT. Protein: CASSTGQGFQPQHF.

This sequence joins TRBV7-2 and TRBJ1-2; possible D gene TRBD1, 5 bases. Per germline, CDR1 SGHTA and CDR2 FQGNSA. Trimming took off 5 bases at V and 5 bases at J, with 15 bases between the two ends. This CDR3 is built from 14 residues. DNA of the CDR3: TGTGCCAGCAGCCTGGGGGGATTGGGGTATGGCTACACCTTC. The encoded protein is CASSLGGLGYGYTF.

This clonotype was observed at least ten times. The chain combines TRBV15 with TRBJ1-1; 7 bases agree with TRBD1. V lost 3 bases, J lost 5 bases, and 6 bases stayed unmatched. Germline V CDR1 and CDR2: LNHNV, YYDKDF (reference sequence). This CDR3 has 14 residues. In DNA form, the CDR3 reads TGTGCCACCAGCAGGACCGACAGGGCTACTGAAGCTTTCTTT. Its translation is CATSRTDRATEAFF.

This clonotype was picked up a small number of times. The chain combines TRBV20-1 with TRBJ1-1, with TRBD1 matching over 7 bases. The V and J ends lost 3 bases and 4 bases, in that order; junction bases with no gene match: 8. Germline V gives CDR1 DFQATT, CDR2 SNEGSKA (reference sequence). The CDR3 extends over 14 amino acids. CDR3 residues: CSASPGTVGTEAFF. In DNA form, the CDR3 reads TGCAGTGCTAGCCCTGGGACAGTCGGCACTGAAGCTTTCTTT.

The gene calls are TRBV6-1 and TRBJ2-7, with 8 bases fitting TRBD2. V lost 6 bases to trimming and J lost 4 bases; unmatched junction nucleotides: 14. The length of the CDR3 is 16 residues. The V gene's germline CDR1 is MNHNS and CDR2 SASEGT. CDR3 sequence: CASSLQGTSIVYEQYF. The CDR3 nucleotides read TGTGCCAGCAGCCTCCAGGGGACTAGTATAGTTTACGAGCAGTACTTC.

Many counts were recorded for this clonotype. The gene calls are TRBV30 and TRBJ1-2, with D unresolved. The CDR3 has 11 amino acids. Germline V CDR1 and CDR2: GTSNPN, SVGIG (reference sequence). The V and J ends lost 2 bases and 2 bases respectively, with 3 bases between them. The CDR3: CAWSRNYGYTF. The CDR3, as DNA: TGTGCCTGGAGTCGAAACTATGGCTACACCTTC.

The genes are TRBV6-1 and TRBJ1-4; TRBD1 is a possible D gene (5 bases). V dropped 6 bases and J dropped 8 bases, with 13 bases sitting between them. This CDR3 region has 13 residues. Per the germline V gene, CDR1 is MNHNS and CDR2 is SASEGT. CDR3 sequence reads: CASSLGHGEKLFF. In DNA form, the CDR3 reads TGTGCCAGCAGCCTTGGACACGGCGAAAAACTGTTTTTT.

As for this clonotype: The junction departs from germline at one end; a sequencing error may be responsible. The gene calls are TRBV11-2 and TRBJ1-1; possible D gene TRBD1, 5 bases. Germline V gives CDR1 SGHAT, CDR2 FQNNGV. The CDR3 is 13 residues long. In DNA form, the CDR3 reads TGTGTCAGCAGCTTGGACCCCGGGACCCTGGGCTTCTTT. It specifies CVSSLDPGTLGFF.

This clonotype was counted many times. The CDR3, as DNA: TGTGCCACCTCCCCGGCCACGTCAGCCGGTCAGCCCCAGCATTTT. It translates to CATSPATSAGQPQHF. The rearrangement links TRBV28 to TRBJ1-5; no firm D call. V was clipped by 10 bases and J by 6 bases, with 22 bases between them. The CDR3 contains 15 residues. CDR1 is MDHEN, CDR2 SYDVKM, per germline.

This clonotype was seen many times. The chain recombines TRBV20-1 with TRBJ1-1, with D perhaps matching TRBD1 (5 bases). Trimming removed 0 bases at V and 3 bases at J, with 11 bases between. The CDR3 totals 14 residues. CDR1 DFQATT and CDR2 SNEGSKA come from the germline V gene (reference sequence). In nucleotides, the CDR3 is TGCAGTGCTAGAGACCGTGACAGCTACACTGAAGCTTTCTTT. This sequence encodes CSARDRDSYTEAFF.

This clonotype was found many times. The CDR3 loop reads CASSDSYYGYTF. Here the CDR3 DNA reads TGTGCCAGCAGCGACAGTTATTATGGCTACACCTTC. The chain joins TRBV28 to TRBJ1-2; tentatively, D is TRBD1 (5 bases). The CDR3 covers 12 residues. Trimming pared 6 bases from V and 5 bases from J, leaving 10 bases between. Germline V gene sequence: CDR1 MDHEN, CDR2 SYDVKM.

V is TRBV20-1 and J is TRBJ1-6, with D perhaps matching TRBD1 (6 bases). V lost 1 base and J 9 bases, leaving 13 bases between the germline ends. The length of the CDR3 is 14 residues. Per the germline V gene, CDR1 is DFQATT and CDR2 is SNEGSKA (reference sequence). CDR3 sequence (DNA): TGCAGTGCTAGAGGGCAGGGGAGCTTTTCACCCCTCCACTTT. It translates to CSARGQGSFSPLHF.

The chain joins TRBV7-9 to TRBJ2-1, with TRBD2 matching 7 bases. Germline CDR1 and CDR2: SEHNR and FQNEAQ (reference sequence). V lost 2 bases and J lost 5; bases outside the gene matches: 0. The CDR3 has 13 residues. In DNA, the CDR3 is TGTGCCAGCAGCTTAAGCGGGAACAATGAGCAGTTCTTC. This gives the protein CASSLSGNNEQFF.

This clonotype was counted many times. This chain links TRBV28 with TRBJ2-5; D unclear. Germline-derived CDR1 and CDR2 are MDHEN and SYDVKM. V gave up 3 bases and J gave up 5 bases, with 16 bases separating them. The CDR3 sequence is 15 residues long. Written as DNA, the CDR3 is TGTGCCAGCAGTTTGTCGCCCCAAATAACGGAGACCCAGTACTTC. Translated: CASSLSPQITETQYF. Using reference TRBV28 and TRBJ2-5 for the parts outside the CDR3, the full variable domain is DVKVTQSSRYLVKRTGEKVFLECVQDMDHENMFWYRQDPGLGLRLIYFSYDVKMKEKGDIPEGYSVSREKKERFSLILESASTNQTSMYLCASSLSPQITETQYFGPGTRLLVL.

This clonotype has only a few counts. The chain carries TRBV20-1 and TRBJ1-1; no definite D call. The CDR3 has 17 residues. Germline V gene data show CDR1 as DFQATT and CDR2 as SNEGSKA (reference sequence). Trimming stripped 0 bases from V and 1 base from J, with 18 bases between. In DNA, the CDR3 is TGCAGTGCTAGAGATGGAGGGAAATATTGGCCGAACACTGAAGCTTTCTTT. Translating it yields CSARDGGKYWPNTEAFF.

In its sample, this clonotype was seen a few times. The chain has TRBV20-1 and TRBJ1-4, with D possibly being TRBD1 (6 bases). CDR1 and CDR2 from the germline V gene are DFQATT and SNEGSKA (reference sequence). The CDR3 contains 13 residues. The ends were cut back, 2 bases at V and 5 bases at J, with 9 bases in the middle. The CDR3 DNA reads as TGCAGTGCTAGATTGGGGGGCAATGAAAAACTGTTTTTT. Protein: CSARLGGNEKLFF.

This clonotype was seen more than once but under ten times. The gene calls are TRBV15 and TRBJ2-7, with TRBD2 matching 10 bases. Germline V gene sequence: CDR1 LNHNV, CDR2 YYDKDF (reference sequence). The CDR3 has 17 residues. V gave up 0 bases and J gave up 0 bases; unmatched junction bases: 5. CDR3 bases: TGTGCCACCAGCAGAGAAGCTCCTAGCGGGAGCTCCTACGAGCAGTACTTC. It encodes CATSREAPSGSSYEQYF.

About this clonotype itself: A read error is possible here, since a much larger clone lies one base away. The CDR3: CASSSQGFGVLFF. The CDR3 nucleotides read TGTGCCAGCAGCTCACAGGGATTCGGGGTGCTGTTTTTT. The rearrangement joins TRBV11-2 to TRBJ2-2; possible D gene TRBD1, 6 bases. This CDR3 comprises 13 residues. Germline V gene lookup returns CDR1 SGHAT and CDR2 FQNNGV.

The V call is TRBV29-1, the J call TRBJ2-7, with D perhaps given as TRBD1 or TRBD2 (6 bases each). Germline values: CDR1 SQVTM, CDR2 ANQGSEA. The CDR3 is 13 amino acids. Written as DNA, the CDR3 is TGCAGTGCCAGGGGCGGGATCTTGGGCGAGCAGTACTTC. This translates into CSARGGILGEQYF.

This clonotype was seen a few times. The chain has TRBV6-1 and TRBJ2-7, with 11 nucleotides matching TRBD2. The CDR3 length is 16 residues. CDR1 is MNHNS, CDR2 SASEGT, per germline. Trimming removed 7 bases from V and 3 bases from J; junction bases left unmatched: 11. The chain's CDR3 is CASTTLSGRALYEQYF. The DNA of the CDR3 is TGTGCCAGCACTACACTTAGCGGGAGGGCCCTCTACGAGCAGTACTTC.